This TCR beta chain came from a study of cytomegalovirus exposure and HLA in healthy donors. Repertoires were generated with immunoSEQ multiplex PCR, while TCRdb's copy carries only in-frame clones and drops some. The sample lists 85,000 to 120,000 clones; roughly nine tenths were seen once. Study observations and caveats: Many donors carried some public TCRs, although rarity characterized most TCR sequences. The listing of fewer than 200 TCR beta chains classed them as cytomegalovirus-associated.

Points on this clone: Its target is not known. This CDR3 is also generated by other DNA sequences in the sample.

The TCR was taken from a woman younger than 30 in good health and CMV-seropositive. Sample: PBMCs.

The CDR3, as DNA: TGTGCCAGCAGTCGGGACAGGAACACTGAAGCTTTCTTT. Protein sequence: CASSRDRNTEAFF. The J gene is TRBJ1-1, the V gene TRBV6-1, with 7 positions matching TRBD1. V lost 5 bases and J lost 1; bases outside the gene matches: 1. The CDR3 has 13 amino acids. In germline, CDR1 is MNHNS, CDR2 SASEGT.